Here is one TCR beta chain with its context. Its antigen remains undetermined. No qualities accompany the bases; no much larger clone lies one base away. From the cysteine up to the phenylalanine, the CDR3 has a length of 13 residues. Only the CDR3 part of the read is kept: 39 bases, read in frame from the first base. From the germline V gene, CDR1 is MNHEY and CDR2 is SVGAGI. The V end gives up 7 bases and the J end 10 bases, leaving 7 bases in the junction not matched to a gene. Enrolling through a virtual design, the prospective study's participants ranged in age from about 18 to 89 years and lived across 20 to 25 United States geographic areas. To assign participants to cohorts, the prospective study relied on clinical history that participants themselves reported in a screening survey and a study questionnaire. Recovered participants in ImmuneRACE Cohort 3 were defined by two consecutive negative NP/OP PCR tests, clearance by a healthcare professional, or resolution of symptoms. In the prospective study, mobile phlebotomists collected whole blood, serum and a nasopharyngeal or oropharyngeal swab from each participant. Additional blood draws and questionnaires over an approximately two-month period could optionally be provided by prospective study participants. Blood samples from the prospective study were shipped frozen or at room temperature prior to DNA extraction.

The data are from a study of blood T cell repertoires in COVID-19 (TCRdb year 2020). Broadly, across the study: Samples from collaborators originated in the United States, Italy and Spain and spanned both the acute and convalescent phases of COVID-19. The sample metadata nearly always contained a de-identified subject ID, COVID-19 status, age in years and sex. The repertoires were released in a freely available public database intended as a resource for research on the immune response to SARS-CoV-2. Where available, HLA class I and class II types were obtained from metadata supplied by the sample provider rather than from assay-based typing. Subjects who had been exposed to COVID-19, were actively infected with it, or had recovered from it provided the deeply sampled blood TCRbeta repertoires that made up the dataset. Samples came from the ongoing ImmuneRACE study (first 160 participants) plus 1,254 subjects from 6 global collaborators. The prospective study material was composed of cDNA or gDNA derived from T cells, B-cell-depleted T cells, or PBMCs. Points the paper makes about the study in general: The amount of clinical and demographic metadata varied by source and participant and was provided uncurated.

The immunoSEQ Assay, a bias-controlled multiplex PCR, was used to amplify TCRbeta CDR3 regions from genomic DNA. In the authors' own workflow: Nucleated cell counts per sample were estimated from amplification of reference gene primers within the assay. To quantify the absolute abundance of each unique TCRbeta CDR3 rearrangement, sequence reads were collapsed and filtered. For each sample, productive Simpson clonality was calculated as the square root of Simpson's diversity index across productive rearrangements. The table comes from immuneACCESS by way of TCRdb, which keeps in-frame sequences with V and J called. Part of the clones is missing from these tables; in studies checked, under half for an unresolved V gene and the rest for unknown reasons. D and trimming come from the DNA, and the V and J calls and clone size come from that table. The sample records approximately 170,000 clones, under 90% of which are singletons. The ten most abundant clones make up 12% of the sample.

The specimen sequenced was PBMCs or T cells enriched from blood (not recorded which). The receptor was derived from a man aged 50-60 years who had recovered from COVID-19. The chain is assembled from TRBV6-5 and TRBJ1-1, with 12 bases matching TRBD1. The DNA reads TGTGCCAGCACCGGGACAGGGGGCATGGGAGCTTTCTTT. This is translated as CASTGTGGMGAFF.